These 16 T cell receptor beta chains came from one sample sequenced in a study of blood T cells in healthy people across ages. Sample-barcoded 5' priming and a J-beta primer mix drove a second PCR of about 6 to 11 cycles. Via MiXCR, TCRdb re-called the 5' RACE reads, giving one row per CDR3 protein. The sample lists about 650,000 distinct CDR3 sequences; roughly 32% were seen once. The specimen was blood. The source of these receptors is a woman of 80 years or more in good health.

The chain's CDR3 is CASSLPRTEPNTEAFF. CDR3 DNA sequence: TGCGCCAGCAGCTTGCCCCGGACGGAGCCGAACACTGAAGCTTTCTTT. J is TRBJ1-1 and V is TRBV5-1; no reliable D call. With 1 base removed from V and 1 base from J, the gap between germline ends came to 14 bases. The V gene's germline CDR1 is SGHRS and CDR2 YFSETQ. The CDR3 totals 16 residues.

The sample holds many counts of this clonotype. The chain links TRBV6-4 to TRBJ2-3; 13 bases agree with TRBD2. Germline lookup yields CDR1 MRHNA and CDR2 SNTAGT. The CDR3 sequence is 15 residues long. V trimming: 2 bases; J trimming: 5 bases; junction bases outside the gene matches: 1. The CDR3 protein is CASSDGTSGVDTQYF. DNA for the CDR3: TGTGCCAGCAGTGACGGGACTAGCGGGGTAGATACGCAGTATTTT.

This chain connects TRBV7-3 to TRBJ2-6; D is perhaps TRBD2 (5 bases). The germline V gene encodes CDR1 SGHTA and CDR2 FQGTGA. The CDR3 totals 17 residues. Trimming stripped 6 bases from V and 0 bases from J, with 15 bases between. The CDR3 nucleotides read TGTGCCAGCAGTCAAGGACTGTCCCCCTCTGGGGCCAACGTCCTGACTTTC. Protein sequence: CASSQGLSPSGANVLTF.

This clonotype was seen a handful of times. At one boundary the junction diverges from the germline segment, which might be a read error. The V and J genes are TRBV29-1 and TRBJ2-2, with no clear D. In germline, CDR1 is SQVTM, CDR2 ANQGSEA. The CDR3 covers 12 residues. CDR3 sequence reads: CSVGSRTGELFF. The CDR3 DNA sequence: TGCAGTGTTGGATCCAGGACCGGGGAGCTGTTTTTT.

At least ten counts were recorded for this clonotype. J is TRBJ2-7 and V is TRBV5-1, with D unclear. Germline V lookup: CDR1 SGHRS, CDR2 YFSETQ. The CDR3 has 14 residues. Trimming stripped 4 bases from V and 4 bases from J, with 15 bases between. The CDR3 loop is CASSNPHVEYEQYF. Here the CDR3 DNA reads TGCGCCAGCAGCAACCCACATGTCGAATACGAGCAGTACTTC.

This clonotype was detected a few times. V gene TRBV7-2 combines with J gene TRBJ1-1; unclear D gene. Germline V gene sequence: CDR1 SGHTA, CDR2 FQGNSA. The CDR3 contains 14 residues. V dropped 5 bases and J dropped 3 bases, with 13 bases sitting between them. The CDR3 DNA sequence: TGTGCCAGCAGCGTCGACACACAGTACACTGAAGCTTTCTTT. Protein product: CASSVDTQYTEAFF.

This clonotype was observed many times. This rearrangement joins TRBV12-5 to TRBJ1-2, with D uncertain. CDR1 LGHNT and CDR2 FRNRAP come from the germline V gene. V lost 4 bases to trimming and J lost 8 bases, with 20 bases between them. The length of the CDR3 is 15 residues. The CDR3 loop is CASGSPGSRYGGYTF. CDR3 nucleotides: TGTGCTAGTGGTTCGCCGGGGAGTCGGTACGGAGGCTACACCTTC.

The chain links TRBV6-5 to TRBJ2-3, with TRBD1 identical over 11 bases. The ends lost 0 bases at V and 4 bases at J; junction bases unmatched: 3. CDR3 length: 16 residues. Germline assignment: CDR1 MNHEY and CDR2 SVGAGI. The chain's CDR3 is CASSYSMGQGADTQYF. The CDR3 DNA sequence: TGTGCCAGCAGTTACTCGATGGGACAGGGGGCAGATACGCAGTATTTT.

This clonotype was detected ten times or more. The gene calls are TRBV5-1 and TRBJ1-6, with 7 bases aligning to TRBD1. V was clipped by 4 bases and J by 5 bases; unmatched bases: 3. This CDR3 is 14 amino acids long. Germline V gives CDR1 SGHRS, CDR2 YFSETQ. Written as DNA, the CDR3 is TGCGCCAGCAGCATCAGGGGGGATAATTCACCCCTCCACTTT. This gives the protein CASSIRGDNSPLHF. The full variable domain, its missing parts supplied by reference TRBV5-1 and TRBJ1-6, is KAGVTQTPRYLIKTRGQQVTLSCSPISGHRSVSWYQQTPGQGLQFLFEYFSETQRNKGNFPGRFSGRQFSNSRSEMNVSTLELGDSALYLCASSIRGDNSPLHFGNGTRLTVT.

This clonotype was picked up a small number of times. Being one base from a much bigger clone, this may be a read error. The chain employs TRBV7-3 and TRBJ2-1; D call uncertain. Germline V gives CDR1 SGHTA, CDR2 FQGTGA. The germline V and J ends were trimmed by 0 bases and 3 bases, with 9 bases remaining between them. The CDR3 runs to 15 residues. The CDR3 DNA follows: TGTGCCAGCAGCTTAACCCCGAGAGTCTACAATGAGCAGTTCTTC. Translated, it gives CASSLTPRVYNEQFF.

The CDR3 protein is CASRVSGDTEAFF. Here the CDR3 DNA reads TGTGCCAGCCGCGTCTCGGGGGACACTGAAGCTTTCTTT. The genes are TRBV6-2 or TRBV6-3 and TRBJ1-1, with D possibly being TRBD1 (5 bases). Trimming stripped 8 bases from V and 3 bases from J, with 13 bases between. This CDR3 spans 13 amino acids. CDR1 MNHEY and CDR2 SVGEGT come from the germline V gene.

The chain combines TRBV15 with TRBJ2-5, with a tentative D call TRBD2 (5 bases). V was pared by 0 bases and J by 5 bases, with 13 bases between. Germline CDR1 reads LNHNV; CDR2 reads YYDKDF (reference sequence). The CDR3 length is 15 residues. The CDR3 here is CATSRDELVWETQYF. For the CDR3, the DNA is TGTGCCACCAGCAGAGACGAACTAGTTTGGGAGACCCAGTACTTC.

As regards this clonotype: The germline gene is not matched at one end of the junction; a read error may be the cause. This rearrangement joins TRBV9 to TRBJ2-1; D is tentatively TRBD1 or TRBD2 (5 bases each). Germline values: CDR1 SGDLS, CDR2 YYNGEE. The length of the CDR3 is 16 residues. The CDR3 reads CASNVALGEPYNEQFF. For the CDR3, the DNA is TGTGCCAGCAACGTAGCATTGGGGGAGCCCTACAATGAGCAGTTCTTC.

This clonotype was recorded a few times. Being one base from a much bigger clone, this may be a read error. The chain uses TRBV28 and TRBJ1-6; D is unresolved. CDR3 size: 12 residues. The V end lost 11 bases, the J end lost 6 bases, and 11 bases lay between the germline ends. Germline V lookup: CDR1 MDHEN, CDR2 SYDVKM. The CDR3 region is CAGGDLNSPLHF. DNA for the CDR3: TGTGCCGGCGGAGATCTTAATTCACCCCTCCACTTT.

The rearrangement links TRBV5-1 to TRBJ2-1; a weak D match, TRBD1 (7 bases). Trimming removed 4 bases from V and 3 bases from J, with 17 bases in between. The CDR3 sequence is 16 residues long. The germline CDR1 and CDR2 sequences are SGHRS and YFSETQ. The CDR3 here is CASSPMEGAVYNEQFF. Here the CDR3 DNA reads TGCGCCAGCAGCCCGATGGAGGGGGCGGTCTACAATGAGCAGTTCTTC.

This clonotype was seen many times. The J gene is TRBJ2-1, the V gene TRBV27; D is undetermined. V shed 4 bases and J shed 8 bases, with 15 bases lying between them. This CDR3 is 14 amino acids long. Germline V gene sequence: CDR1 MNHEY, CDR2 SMNVEV (reference sequence). The CDR3 DNA reads TGTGCCAGCAGTTCACCCCAGTTCTCGGATGAGCAGTTCTTC. Its protein is CASSSPQFSDEQFF.